These 18 T cell receptor beta chains were sequenced from one sample in a study of OX40 agonist ivuxolimab in advanced cancers. Produced via immunoSEQ multiplex PCR; TCRdb's table is partial and in-frame only. The sample includes about 35,000 clones, 65% to 80% of them seen just once. The sample consisted of CD4+ or CD8+ T cells sorted from blood, taken in a trial of the OX40 agonist ivuxolimab. All receptors come from an adult with an advanced solid tumor such as melanoma, head and neck, liver or kidney cancer.

This clone was counted only a few times. Other nucleotide sequences from this sample produce the same CDR3. The chain joins TRBV7-9 to TRBJ2-2; no clear D gene. The CDR3 totals 13 residues. The V end was cut by 3 bases, the J end by 2 bases, with 4 bases between. The germline V gene has CDR1 SEHNR and CDR2 FQNEAQ (reference sequence). The CDR3 loop reads CASSFPNTGELFF. As DNA, the CDR3 is TGTGCCAGCAGCTTTCCTAACACCGGGGAGCTGTTTTTT. Together with reference TRBV7-9 and TRBJ2-2, the CDR3 gives the full variable domain: DTGVSQNPRHKITKRGQNVTFRCDPISEHNRLYWYRQTLGQGPEFLTYFQNEAQLEKSRLLSDRFSAERPKGSFSTLEIQRTEQGDSAMYLCASSFPNTGELFFGEGSRLTVL.

This clone has just a few counts. The chain has TRBV5-1 and TRBJ1-2; possible D gene TRBD1, 5 bases. Germline V gene data show CDR1 as SGHRS and CDR2 as YFSETQ. This CDR3 contains 12 residues. V gave up 3 bases and J gave up 6 bases, with 9 bases separating them. The CDR3 loop reads CASSSGADGYTF. The CDR3 bases are TGCGCCAGCAGCTCCGGGGCCGATGGCTACACCTTC.

The chain carries TRBV9 and TRBJ1-3; no reliable D call. The V and J ends lost 1 base and 0 bases respectively, with 11 bases between them. Germline CDR1 is SGDLS and CDR2 is YYNGEE. CDR3 length: 16 residues. CDR3 coding DNA: TGTGCCAGCAGCGTACGCAGTTCATTCTCTGGAAACACCATATATTTT. Protein sequence: CASSVRSSFSGNTIYF.

The chain links TRBV27 to TRBJ2-1; a weak D match, TRBD1 (6 bases). V gave up 2 bases and J gave up 2 bases, with 10 bases separating them. CDR1 and CDR2 from the germline V gene are MNHEY and SMNVEV (reference sequence). The CDR3 has 15 residues. DNA for the CDR3: TGTGCCAGCAGTTTAAGAGGGACACCCTACAATGAGCAGTTCTTC. It yields the protein CASSLRGTPYNEQFF.

This rearrangement joins TRBV7-2 to TRBJ2-5; D possibly uses TRBD1 or TRBD2 (6 bases each). Germline values: CDR1 SGHTA, CDR2 FQGNSA. V lost 1 base, J lost 5 bases, and 14 bases lay in between. There are 15 residues in the CDR3. The CDR3 loop reads CASSLVGQGRETQYF. CDR3 DNA: TGTGCCAGCAGCTTAGTAGGGCAGGGGAGGGAGACCCAGTACTTC. The full variable domain, in which reference TRBV7-2 and TRBJ2-5 provide the parts outside the CDR3, is GAGVSQSPSNKVTEKGKDVELRCDPISGHTALYWYRQSLGQGLEFLIYFQGNSAPDKSGLPSDRFSAERTGGSVSTLTIQRTQQEDSAVYLCASSLVGQGRETQYFGPGTRLLVL.

This clone was counted once. This chain joins TRBV2 and TRBJ1-5; TRBD1 matches at 7 bases. Trimming at V came to 5 bases and at J to 7 bases, leaving 5 bases not matched to a gene. CDR3 length: 13 residues. Germline CDR1 reads SNHLY; CDR2 reads FYNNEI. The CDR3 nucleotides are TGTGCCAGCAGTAGGCGAGGGGGCCAGCCCCAGCATTTT. This encodes CASSRRGGQPQHF.

The rearrangement joins TRBV27 to TRBJ2-7; perhaps TRBD1 as D (5 bases). Trimming took 2 bases from V and 0 from J, leaving 5 bases between them. The CDR3 sequence is 13 residues long. CDR1 MNHEY and CDR2 SMNVEV come from the germline V gene (reference sequence). DNA for the CDR3: TGTGCCAGCAGTTTAACAGGCTCCTACGAGCAGTACTTC. This sequence encodes CASSLTGSYEQYF.

This chain connects TRBV25-1 to TRBJ2-1; the D gene is possibly TRBD2 (5 bases). V lost 3 bases to trimming and J lost 15 bases, with 12 bases between them. CDR1 MGHDK and CDR2 SYGVNS come from the germline V gene. The CDR3 has 11 residues. The DNA for the CDR3 is TGTGCCAGCAGTGACTGGAGGCTTCGGTTCTTC. Amino acids: CASSDWRLRFF. The whole variable domain, remainder taken from reference TRBV25-1 and TRBJ2-1, is EADIYQTPRYLVIGTGKKITLECSQTMGHDKMYWYQQDPGMELHLIHYSYGVNSTEKGDLSSESTVSRIRTEHFPLTLESARPSHTSQYLCASSDWRLRFFGPGTRLTVL.

The V call is TRBV19, the J call TRBJ1-2, with no clear D. Trimming cost V 5 bases and J 2 bases, with 12 bases left between them. Germline V CDR1 and CDR2: LNHDA, SQIVND (reference sequence). The CDR3 length is 14 residues. The CDR3 DNA is TGTGCCAGTAGTTCCAGTGCCCTAAACTATGGCTACACCTTC. This codes for CASSSSALNYGYTF.

The chain uses TRBV30 and TRBJ1-2, with TRBD1 matching over 10 bases. J gave up 4 bases and V 4 bases, and 9 bases lay outside the gene matches. This CDR3 has 15 amino acids. Per the germline V gene, CDR1 is GTSNPN and CDR2 is SVGIG (reference sequence). The CDR3 spells CAWTQPGQGSYGYTF. CDR3 in DNA: TGTGCCTGGACCCAACCGGGACAGGGGAGCTATGGCTACACCTTC.

In its sample, this clone was seen a few times. This chain connects TRBV18 to TRBJ1-6; the D is unclear. Deletions cut 1 base from V and 8 bases from J, with 6 bases between. This CDR3 region has 13 residues. Per the germline V gene, CDR1 is KGHSH and CDR2 is LQKENI. The CDR3 protein is CASSPRHDSPLHF. The CDR3 nucleotides are TGTGCCAGCTCACCACGTCACGATTCACCCCTCCACTTT.

The sample holds one count of this clone. V is TRBV7-9 and J is TRBJ2-7; tentatively, D is TRBD1 (6 bases). Per the germline V gene, CDR1 is SEHNR and CDR2 is FQNEAQ (reference sequence). V was trimmed by 5 bases and J by 5 bases, leaving 16 bases between them. The CDR3 extends over 14 amino acids. CDR3 in DNA: TGTGCCAGCAGCCAAGGGGGATACGGAAACGAGCAGTACTTC. This codes for CASSQGGYGNEQYF.

The genes are TRBV2 and TRBJ2-3; 8 bases are a match to TRBD1. Germline lookup yields CDR1 SNHLY and CDR2 FYNNEI. The CDR3 has 14 residues. The junction had 6 bases not matched to a gene; V was cut back by 7 bases and J by 3 bases. The chain's CDR3 is CASMVRDRTDTQYF. Here the CDR3 DNA reads TGTGCCAGCATGGTCAGGGACAGGACAGATACGCAGTATTTT.

CDR3 protein: CASSARTNAVYQPQHF. The CDR3 bases are TGTGCCAGCAGTGCGAGAACCAACGCAGTCTATCAGCCCCAGCATTTT. The chain couples TRBV27 to TRBJ1-5; the D is unclear. Trimming took 5 bases from V and 5 from J, leaving 19 bases between them. Germline lookup yields CDR1 MNHEY and CDR2 SMNVEV (reference sequence). This CDR3 has 16 amino acids.

V usage is TRBV10-2 and J usage is TRBJ1-2; D not resolved. CDR3 length: 12 residues. CDR1 is WSHSY, CDR2 SAAADI, per germline. Trimming stripped 6 bases from V and 3 bases from J, with 8 bases between. This CDR3 is CASRRSDYGYTF. For the CDR3, the DNA is TGCGCCAGCAGGAGGTCGGACTATGGCTACACCTTC.

The chain joins TRBV27 to TRBJ1-2; D perhaps matches TRBD1 (6 bases). V gave up 5 bases and J gave up 7 bases, with 20 bases separating them. This CDR3 has 15 residues. Germline loops: CDR1 MNHEY, CDR2 SMNVEV (reference sequence). The CDR3 DNA reads as TGTGCCAGCAGTCTCTCTAAACGGGGACAAGTTGGCTACACCTTC. Its translation: CASSLSKRGQVGYTF.

Here the CDR3 DNA reads TGTGCCAGCAGCGCCACTAGCGGGGGCACCGGGGAGCTGTTTTTT. It specifies CASSATSGGTGELFF. The rearrangement uses TRBV6-4 and TRBJ2-2; TRBD2 agrees at 11 bases. Germline V gene lookup returns CDR1 MRHNA and CDR2 SNTAGT. V lost 6 bases to trimming and J lost 4 bases; unmatched junction nucleotides: 4. The CDR3 is made up of 15 amino acids.

This chain uses TRBV7-2 with TRBJ1-1; 11 nucleotides align to TRBD1. This CDR3 spans 15 amino acids. Germline V CDR1 and CDR2: SGHTA, FQGNSA. Losses at the gene ends were 5 bases for V and 4 bases for J; bases not matched to a gene: 6. The DNA of the CDR3 is TGTGCCAGCAGCCCCCGGACAGGGGGCGTCACTGAAGCTTTCTTT. Protein sequence: CASSPRTGGVTEAFF.